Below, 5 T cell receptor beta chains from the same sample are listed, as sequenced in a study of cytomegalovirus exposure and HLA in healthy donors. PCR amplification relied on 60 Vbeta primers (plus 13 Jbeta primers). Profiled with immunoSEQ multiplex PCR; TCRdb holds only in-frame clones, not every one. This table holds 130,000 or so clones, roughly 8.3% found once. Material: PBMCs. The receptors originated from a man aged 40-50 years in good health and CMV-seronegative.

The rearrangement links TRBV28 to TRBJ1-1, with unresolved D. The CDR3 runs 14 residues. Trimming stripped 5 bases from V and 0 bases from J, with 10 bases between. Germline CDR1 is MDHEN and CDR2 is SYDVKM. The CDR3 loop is CASSIADLNTEAFF. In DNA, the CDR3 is TGTGCCAGCAGTATAGCCGACTTGAACACTGAAGCTTTCTTT.

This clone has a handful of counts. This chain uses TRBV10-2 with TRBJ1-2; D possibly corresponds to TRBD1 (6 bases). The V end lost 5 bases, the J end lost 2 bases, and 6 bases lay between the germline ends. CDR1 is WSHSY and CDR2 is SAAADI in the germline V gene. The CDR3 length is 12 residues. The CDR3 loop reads CASSTGNYGYTF. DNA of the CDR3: TGCGCCAGCAGTACAGGGAACTATGGCTACACCTTC.

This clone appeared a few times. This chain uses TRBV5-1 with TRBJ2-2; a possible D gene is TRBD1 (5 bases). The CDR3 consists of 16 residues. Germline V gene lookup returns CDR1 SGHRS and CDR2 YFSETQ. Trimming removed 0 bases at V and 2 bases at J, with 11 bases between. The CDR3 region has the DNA TGCGCCAGCAGCTTGGAACCGACAGATAACACCGGGGAGCTGTTTTTT. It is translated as CASSLEPTDNTGELFF.

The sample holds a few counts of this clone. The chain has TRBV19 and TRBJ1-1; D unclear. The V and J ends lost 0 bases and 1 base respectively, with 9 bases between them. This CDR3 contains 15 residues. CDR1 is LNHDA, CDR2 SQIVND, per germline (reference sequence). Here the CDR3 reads CASSIETGGNTEAFF. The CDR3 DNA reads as TGTGCCAGTAGTATAGAAACTGGAGGGAACACTGAAGCTTTCTTT.

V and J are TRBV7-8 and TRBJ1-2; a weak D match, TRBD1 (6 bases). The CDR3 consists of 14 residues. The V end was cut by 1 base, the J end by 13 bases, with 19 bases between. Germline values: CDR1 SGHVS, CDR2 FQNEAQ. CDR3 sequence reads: CASSLGAGAGFLTF. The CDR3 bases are TGTGCCAGCAGCTTAGGGGCGGGGGCGGGCTTTCTCACCTTC.